These 18 T cell receptor beta chains were sequenced from one sample in a study of T cells in Graves' hyperthyroidism and ophthalmopathy. TCR beta CDR3 regions were amplified from RNA transcripts. HTBI primers drove first-round RT-PCR of the TCR CDR3. In TCRdb, the multiplex PCR reads were re-called with MiXCR into one record per CDR3 protein. The sample carries 200,000 to 250,000 distinct CDR3 sequences, roughly 15% recorded once. The sample consisted of blood. Receptors were obtained from a woman under 30 with Graves' ophthalmopathy.

This clonotype was seen ten or more times. V is TRBV10-1 and J is TRBJ2-7, with 8 nucleotides matching TRBD2. CDR3 length equals 15 residues. Germline CDR1 reads WNHNN; CDR2 reads SYGVQD (reference sequence). With 0 bases clipped from V and 6 bases from J, the junction kept 7 bases outside the gene matches. CDR3 sequence (DNA): TGCGCCAGCAGTGAGTCGAGAGCGGGAGTGGGCGAGCAGTACTTC. It yields the protein CASSESRAGVGEQYF.

This clonotype was detected many times. The rearrangement links TRBV28 to TRBJ1-2, with TRBD1 as a possible D gene (5 bases). V gave up 7 bases and J gave up 0 bases, with 27 bases separating them. Germline CDR1 is MDHEN and CDR2 is SYDVKM. CDR3 size: 19 residues. The CDR3 is CASTLHTVRDGPPNYGYTF. CDR3 nucleotides: TGTGCCAGCACCCTTCACACTGTTAGGGACGGGCCGCCTAACTATGGCTACACCTTC.

This clonotype was seen a few times. The V and J genes are TRBV5-6 and TRBJ2-7; the D gene could be TRBD1 or TRBD2 (5 bases each). V lost 0 bases and J 1 base, leaving 11 bases between the germline ends. This CDR3 contains 15 residues. Germline V CDR1 and CDR2: SGHDT, YYEEEE. This CDR3 is CASSLVGTASYEQYF. The DNA of the CDR3 is TGTGCCAGCAGCTTGGTGGGGACGGCGTCCTACGAGCAGTACTTC.

This clonotype was seen repeatedly, ten times or more. The chain couples TRBV10-3 to TRBJ1-1; 7 nucleotides line up with TRBD1. Germline V gene data show CDR1 as ENHRY and CDR2 as SYGVKD. CDR3 size: 14 residues. V shed 4 bases, J shed 1 base, and the junction held 3 bases outside the gene matches. The CDR3 DNA is TGTGCCATCAGTGGGACAGGCGCGAACACTGAAGCTTTCTTT. Protein sequence: CAISGTGANTEAFF.

There are many counts of this clonotype. The chain links TRBV7-3 to TRBJ2-3; D remains ambiguous. The V gene lost 1 base and the J gene lost 5 bases, with 16 bases spanning the gap. The CDR3 contains 16 residues. Germline-derived CDR1 and CDR2 are SGHTA and FQGTGA. In DNA form, the CDR3 reads TGTGCCAGCAGCTTAAATCCCCGGGCGTTGGGAGATACGCAGTATTTT. Its translation: CASSLNPRALGDTQYF.

This clonotype came up many times. The CDR3 here is CSARETLAATYEQYF. As DNA, the CDR3 is TGCAGTGCTAGAGAAACTCTAGCGGCTACCTACGAGCAGTACTTC. The chain links TRBV20-1 to TRBJ2-7, with 7 positions matching TRBD2. The ends lost 0 bases at V and 2 bases at J; junction bases unmatched: 7. CDR1 is DFQATT, CDR2 SNEGSKA, per germline (reference sequence). This CDR3 has 15 amino acids.

In its sample, this clonotype was seen many times. The rearrangement joins TRBV6-1 to TRBJ1-3; D is uncertain. Germline V gene data show CDR1 as MNHNS and CDR2 as SASEGT. With 0 bases removed from V and 2 bases from J, the gap between germline ends came to 11 bases. The CDR3 contains 16 residues. The CDR3 spells CASSEALRLTGNTIYF. The CDR3 nucleotides are TGTGCCAGCAGTGAAGCCCTTAGGCTAACTGGAAACACCATATATTTT.

With respect to this clonotype: This may stem from a read error, because a much larger clone lies one nucleotide away. DNA for the CDR3: TGCAGTGCTAGATTCCCGTCCTCCTACGAGCAGTTCTTC. This encodes CSARFPSSYEQFF. V usage is TRBV20-1 and J usage is TRBJ2-7; D ambiguous. The assigned J gene may be wrong: the sequence end matches TRBJ2-1 better. The germline V gene has CDR1 DFQATT and CDR2 SNEGSKA (reference sequence). The CDR3 runs 13 residues.

The chain joins TRBV6-2 or TRBV6-3 to TRBJ1-1, with 11 bases matching TRBD1. In germline, CDR1 is MNHEY, CDR2 SVGEGT. V was clipped by 4 bases and J by 1 base; unmatched bases: 5. The CDR3 length is 16 residues. The CDR3 loop is CASSFGQGAWNTEAFF. In DNA form, the CDR3 reads TGTGCCAGCAGTTTCGGACAGGGGGCATGGAACACTGAAGCTTTCTTT.

The sample holds many counts of this clonotype. The gene calls are TRBV9 and TRBJ1-1; TRBD1 agrees at 12 bases. This CDR3 spans 15 amino acids. Germline trimming cut 7 bases from V and 5 bases from J; bases unmatched to any gene: 9. Germline CDR1 reads SGDLS; CDR2 reads YYNGEE. Here the CDR3 reads CASAPGTGGQTEAFF. The CDR3 DNA sequence: TGTGCCAGCGCGCCCGGGACAGGGGGCCAGACTGAAGCTTTCTTT.

The table lists this clonotype with many counts. The V call is TRBV30, the J call TRBJ1-1; D is undetermined. The V end lost 4 bases, the J end lost 1 base, and 7 bases lay between the germline ends. This CDR3 spans 12 amino acids. CDR1 GTSNPN and CDR2 SVGIG come from the germline V gene (reference sequence). CDR3 sequence: CAWTRGNTEAFF. In DNA form, the CDR3 reads TGTGCCTGGACTCGGGGGAACACTGAAGCTTTCTTT.

This clonotype was recorded many times. The chain carries TRBV7-2 and TRBJ2-3; perhaps TRBD1 as D (6 bases). There are 13 residues in the CDR3. Trimming shortened V by 5 bases and J by 6 bases, and 12 bases separated the two germline ends. Germline CDR1 reads SGHTA; CDR2 reads FQGNSA. The CDR3 nucleotides are TGTGCCAGCAGCCCATGGGGGCCCGATACGCAGTATTTT. Its translation: CASSPWGPDTQYF.

In this sample, this clonotype turned up many times. V and J are TRBV6-5 and TRBJ2-7; D uncertain. V was cut by 0 bases and J by 0 bases, with 15 bases left in between. CDR1 is MNHEY, CDR2 SVGAGI, per germline. The CDR3 is 17 amino acids. The CDR3 spells CASSYSSNGRISYEQYF. In nucleotides, the CDR3 is TGTGCCAGCAGTTACTCTTCGAATGGGCGGATCTCCTACGAGCAGTACTTC.

This clonotype was counted at least ten times. The chain links TRBV19 to TRBJ1-5; D unclear. The V gene's germline CDR1 is LNHDA and CDR2 SQIVND (reference sequence). V shed 7 bases and J shed 0 bases, with 13 bases lying between them. CDR3 length equals 15 residues. In nucleotides, the CDR3 is TGTGCCAGTACCCTATCCCCGTATAGCAATCAGCCCCAGCATTTT. Amino acids: CASTLSPYSNQPQHF.

The rearrangement uses TRBV27 and TRBJ2-7; 7 bases match TRBD2. Gene TRBJ2-1 matches the end of the DNA better, so the J call may be wrong. The CDR3 is 15 amino acids. Germline loops: CDR1 MNHEY, CDR2 SMNVEV (reference sequence). CDR3 amino acids: CASREIGGGFYEQFF. In nucleotides, the CDR3 is TGTGCCAGCAGAGAAATTGGCGGGGGTTTCTACGAGCAGTTCTTC.

In its sample, this clonotype was seen a few times. An end of the junction does not agree with germline; a read error may underlie this. The CDR3 DNA sequence: TGTGCCAGCGGTTTGTGGGACAGCTCCTACAATGAGCAGTTCTTC. Translation: CASGLWDSSYNEQFF. V and J are TRBV12-3 or TRBV12-4 and TRBJ2-1; 7 bases are a match to TRBD1. This CDR3 comprises 15 residues.

This clonotype was seen at least ten times. The chain employs TRBV7-3 and TRBJ2-1, with 9 nucleotides matching TRBD2. The V gene's germline CDR1 is SGHTA and CDR2 FQGTGA. The J segment lost 4 bases and the V segment lost 4 bases, leaving 5 bases of the junction unmatched. The CDR3 has 15 residues. As DNA, the CDR3 is TGTGCCAGCAGCTATGGTAGCGGGGGATACAATGAGCAGTTCTTC. It codes for CASSYGSGGYNEQFF.

This clonotype was recorded many times. CDR3 coding DNA: TGCAGTGCTAGACAAGCGTTTGAGTACAATGAGCAGTTCTTC. As protein: CSARQAFEYNEQFF. This chain uses TRBV20-1 with TRBJ2-1; D ambiguous. The CDR3 contains 14 residues. Trimming stripped 2 bases from V and 4 bases from J, with 12 bases between. Per the germline V gene, CDR1 is DFQATT and CDR2 is SNEGSKA (reference sequence).